These T cell receptor beta chains were read from a single sample in a study of identical twins' blood T cells. TCRdb reprocessed the 5' RACE reads via MiXCR and lists one record per CDR3 protein. The table lists around 380,000 distinct CDR3 sequences, 25% to 35% of them singletons, with about 6% in the top ten. The sample comprised PBMCs. Receptors were obtained from a woman aged 18-55 years in good health. CDR3s include the opening cysteine and the closing phenylalanine or tryptophan. Fields, in order: CDR3 protein, CDR3 DNA, D gene, J gene, V gene, clone size. A D gene is named only where the DNA matches it firmly. Clone size, where shown, is once, few, many, or a class for clones that have expanded.

CDR3 protein: CAISPRAGNTEAFF
CDR3 DNA: TGTGCCATCAGTCCGAGGGCAGGGAACACTGAAGCTTTCTTT
D gene: .
J gene: TRBJ1-1
V gene: TRBV10-3
clone size: .

CDR3 protein: CASRPILDTPNTEAFF
CDR3 DNA: TGTGCCAGCCGACCCATCCTGGACACCCCGAACACTGAAGCTTTCTTT
D gene: .
J gene: TRBJ1-1
V gene: TRBV18
clone size: .

CDR3 protein: CASSSRDRTYNEQFF
CDR3 DNA: TGTGCCAGCAGCTCCCGGGACAGAACCTACAATGAGCAGTTCTTC
D gene: TRBD1
J gene: TRBJ2-1
V gene: TRBV7-9
clone size: .

CDR3 protein: CASSHTGPGELFF
CDR3 DNA: TGTGCCAGCTCTCACACAGGGCCCGGGGAGCTGTTTTTT
D gene: .
J gene: TRBJ2-2
V gene: TRBV18
clone size: few

CDR3 protein: CASSLESLTANTGELFF
CDR3 DNA: TGTGCCAGCAGCTTAGAGAGCTTAACCGCGAACACCGGGGAGCTGTTTTTT
D gene: .
J gene: TRBJ2-2
V gene: TRBV11-3
clone size: .

CDR3 protein: CAWSRVGSYEQYF
CDR3 DNA: TGTGCCTGGAGTAGGGTCGGGTCCTACGAGCAGTACTTC
D gene: .
J gene: TRBJ2-7
V gene: TRBV30
clone size: .

CDR3 protein: CSASRLAVVDEQFF
CDR3 DNA: TGCAGTGCTAGCCGACTAGCGGTTGTAGATGAGCAGTTCTTC
D gene: TRBD2
J gene: TRBJ2-1
V gene: TRBV20-1
clone size: few

CDR3 protein: CASSLAGNRYGYIF
CDR3 DNA: TGCGCCAGCAGCTTGGCAGGGAATCGCTATGGCTACATCTTC
D gene: .
J gene: TRBJ1-2
V gene: TRBV5-1
clone size: .

CDR3 protein: CASSYPAYSGNTIYF
CDR3 DNA: TGTGCCAGCAGCTATCCAGCCTACTCTGGAAACACCATATATTTT
D gene: .
J gene: TRBJ1-3
V gene: TRBV7-2
clone size: .

CDR3 protein: CASSQATRTNEQFF
CDR3 DNA: TGTGCCAGCAGTCAAGCGACTAGAACCAATGAGCAGTTCTTC
D gene: .
J gene: TRBJ2-1
V gene: TRBV2
clone size: many

CDR3 protein: CASTSGPGARGYTF
CDR3 DNA: TGTGCCAGCACCTCGGGCCCGGGGGCGCGCGGCTACACCTTC
D gene: .
J gene: TRBJ1-2
V gene: TRBV12-3/TRBV12-4
clone size: few

CDR3 protein: CASSFSRGSITEAFF
CDR3 DNA: TGTGCCAGCAGCTTCTCCAGGGGATCCATTACTGAAGCTTTCTTT
D gene: .
J gene: TRBJ1-1
V gene: TRBV7-9
clone size: .

CDR3 protein: CSARDLRTGNTEAFF
CDR3 DNA: TGCAGTGCTAGAGATCTGCGGACTGGGAACACTGAAGCTTTCTTT
D gene: .
J gene: TRBJ1-1
V gene: TRBV20-1
clone size: few

CDR3 protein: CAIKKGPRSYEQYF
CDR3 DNA: TGTGCCATCAAAAAAGGACCCCGGTCCTACGAGCAGTACTTC
D gene: .
J gene: TRBJ2-7
V gene: TRBV10-3
clone size: few

CDR3 protein: CASSERGTNTEAFF
CDR3 DNA: TGTGCCAGCAGTGAACGGGGAACTAACACTGAAGCTTTCTTT
D gene: .
J gene: TRBJ1-1
V gene: TRBV2
clone size: .

CDR3 protein: CASSFFPPGSTDTQYF
CDR3 DNA: TGTGCCAGCAGTTTTTTTCCGCCTGGTAGCACAGATACGCAGTATTTT
D gene: .
J gene: TRBJ2-3
V gene: TRBV27
clone size: few

CDR3 protein: CASSLAWGRNTEAFF
CDR3 DNA: TGTGCCAGCAGCTTAGCCTGGGGGAGGAACACTGAAGCTTTCTTT
D gene: .
J gene: TRBJ1-1
V gene: TRBV7-2
clone size: .

CDR3 protein: CASSIASGRIRTGELFF
CDR3 DNA: TGTGCCAGTAGTATTGCTAGCGGGAGGATTCGCACCGGGGAGCTGTTTTTT
D gene: TRBD2
J gene: TRBJ2-2
V gene: TRBV19
clone size: once

CDR3 protein: CASSVAWGEAFF
CDR3 DNA: TGTGCCAGCAGCGTAGCTTGGGGAGAAGCTTTCTTT
D gene: .
J gene: TRBJ1-1
V gene: TRBV9
clone size: few

CDR3 protein: CASSLEYKLYGYTF
CDR3 DNA: TGTGCCAGCAGCTTAGAATACAAACTATATGGCTACACCTTC
D gene: .
J gene: TRBJ1-2
V gene: TRBV7-2
clone size: few

CDR3 protein: CSARDGNYYGYTF
CDR3 DNA: TGCAGTGCTAGGGACGGAAATTACTATGGCTACACCTTC
D gene: .
J gene: TRBJ1-2
V gene: TRBV20-1
clone size: few

CDR3 protein: CASSSSSSGNTIYF
CDR3 DNA: TGTGCCAGCAGTAGCAGTAGCTCTGGAAACACCATATATTTT
D gene: .
J gene: TRBJ1-3
V gene: TRBV27
clone size: many

CDR3 protein: CASTRSGSYNEQFF
CDR3 DNA: TGTGCCAGCACCCGATCGGGGTCCTACAATGAGCAGTTCTTC
D gene: .
J gene: TRBJ2-1
V gene: TRBV12-3/TRBV12-4
clone size: few

CDR3 protein: CAISVNTRPFF
CDR3 DNA: TGTGCCATCAGTGTTAACACCCGGCCCTTCTTT
D gene: .
J gene: TRBJ1-1
V gene: TRBV10-3
clone size: few

CDR3 protein: CASTNRDSQETQYF
CDR3 DNA: TGTGCCAGCACCAATCGCGACAGCCAAGAGACCCAGTACTTC
D gene: .
J gene: TRBJ2-5
V gene: TRBV6-2/TRBV6-3
clone size: few

CDR3 protein: CASSSSVGPKLFF
CDR3 DNA: TGTGCCAGCAGCTCAAGTGTAGGACCGAAACTGTTTTTT
D gene: .
J gene: TRBJ1-4
V gene: TRBV5-6
clone size: few

CDR3 protein: CASSSPWDFDYEQYF
CDR3 DNA: TGTGCCAGCAGCTCACCTTGGGACTTCGACTACGAGCAGTACTTC
D gene: .
J gene: TRBJ2-7
V gene: TRBV7-9
clone size: few

CDR3 protein: CASSRSGRGAEKLFF
CDR3 DNA: TGTGCCAGCAGTAGGTCGGGCCGGGGTGCTGAAAAACTGTTTTTT
D gene: .
J gene: TRBJ1-4
V gene: TRBV6-5
clone size: .

CDR3 protein: CASTNGDRTGELFF
CDR3 DNA: TGTGCCAGTACTAATGGAGACAGAACCGGGGAGCTGTTTTTT
D gene: .
J gene: TRBJ2-2
V gene: TRBV3-1
clone size: .

CDR3 protein: CASSLQGRTLYGYTF
CDR3 DNA: TGTGCCAGCAGCTTACAGGGGCGTACTCTCTATGGCTACACCTTC
D gene: TRBD1
J gene: TRBJ1-2
V gene: TRBV5-6
clone size: .

CDR3 protein: CSVGGLGDTEAFF
CDR3 DNA: TGCAGCGTTGGAGGCCTGGGGGACACTGAAGCTTTCTTT
D gene: .
J gene: TRBJ1-1
V gene: TRBV29-1
clone size: .

CDR3 protein: CASYYPGVSFPSGSFNEQFF
CDR3 DNA: TGTGCCAGCTACTACCCTGGGGTGTCGTTTCCTAGCGGGAGTTTCAATGAGCAGTTCTTC
D gene: TRBD2
J gene: TRBJ2-1
V gene: TRBV2
clone size: few

CDR3 protein: CASLGPGLEKLFF
CDR3 DNA: TGTGCCAGCTTGGGTCCAGGGCTCGAAAAACTGTTTTTT
D gene: .
J gene: TRBJ1-4
V gene: TRBV2
clone size: few

CDR3 protein: CASSGSLFRDTDMQYF
CDR3 DNA: TGCGCCAGCAGTGGGTCGCTATTTCGGGACACCGATATGCAGTATTTT
D gene: .
J gene: TRBJ2-3
V gene: TRBV10-2
clone size: once

CDR3 protein: CASSFRDSYNEQFF
CDR3 DNA: TGCGCCAGCAGCTTCCGGGACTCCTACAATGAGCAGTTCTTC
D gene: .
J gene: TRBJ2-1
V gene: TRBV5-1
clone size: .

CDR3 protein: CASSHHVNTEAFF
CDR3 DNA: TGTGCCAGCAGCCATCACGTGAACACTGAAGCTTTCTTT
D gene: .
J gene: TRBJ1-1
V gene: TRBV7-9
clone size: .

CDR3 protein: CSARDGQGQFTPQHF
CDR3 DNA: TGCAGTGCTAGAGATGGACAGGGGCAATTCACTCCCCAGCATTTT
D gene: TRBD1
J gene: TRBJ1-5
V gene: TRBV20-1
clone size: many

CDR3 protein: CSARLWTGQETQYF
CDR3 DNA: TGCAGTGCTAGACTTTGGACAGGCCAAGAGACCCAGTACTTC
D gene: TRBD1
J gene: TRBJ2-5
V gene: TRBV20-1
clone size: few

CDR3 protein: CSAPDRFGYGYTF
CDR3 DNA: TGCAGTGCTCCCGACAGGTTCGGCTATGGCTACACCTTC
D gene: .
J gene: TRBJ1-2
V gene: TRBV20-1
clone size: .

CDR3 protein: CASSKGLDNTEAFF
CDR3 DNA: TGTGCCAGCAGCAAAGGGCTGGATAACACTGAAGCTTTCTTT
D gene: .
J gene: TRBJ1-1
V gene: TRBV21-1
clone size: .

CDR3 protein: CASSPSLNTEAFF
CDR3 DNA: TGTGCCAGCTCACCATCGTTGAACACTGAAGCTTTCTTT
D gene: .
J gene: TRBJ1-1
V gene: TRBV18
clone size: .